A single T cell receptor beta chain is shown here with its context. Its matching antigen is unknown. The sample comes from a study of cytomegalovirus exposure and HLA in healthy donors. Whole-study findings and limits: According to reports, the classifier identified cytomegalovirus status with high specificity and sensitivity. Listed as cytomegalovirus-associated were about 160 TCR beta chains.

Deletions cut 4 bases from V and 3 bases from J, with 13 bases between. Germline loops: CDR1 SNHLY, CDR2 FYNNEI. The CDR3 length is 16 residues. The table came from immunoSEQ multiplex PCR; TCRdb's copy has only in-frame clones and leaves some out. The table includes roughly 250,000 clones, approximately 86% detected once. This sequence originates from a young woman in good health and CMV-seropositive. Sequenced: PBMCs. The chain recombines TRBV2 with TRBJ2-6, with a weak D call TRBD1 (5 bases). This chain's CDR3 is CASSGRAISGANVLTF. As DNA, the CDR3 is TGTGCCAGCAGTGGCAGGGCGATTAGTGGGGCCAACGTCCTGACTTTC.